One T cell receptor beta chain is described in this entry. Its target antigen remains unknown. No much larger clone is present one base from it, and per-base qualities are unavailable. This entry comes from a study of blood T cell repertoires in COVID-19 (dated by TCRdb to 2019 to 2021). Regarding the study in general: The collaborator samples originated in the United States, Italy and Spain and spanned the acute and convalescent phases of COVID-19. The prospective study material was composed of cDNA or gDNA derived from T cells, B-cell-depleted T cells, or PBMCs. Subjects who had been exposed to COVID-19, were actively infected with it, or had recovered from it provided the deeply sampled blood TCRbeta repertoires that made up the dataset. The repertoires were released in a freely available public database meant as a resource for research on the immune response to SARS-CoV-2. Samples came from the ongoing ImmuneRACE study (first 160 participants) plus 1,254 subjects from 6 global collaborators. Nearly every sample came with metadata listing a de-identified subject ID, COVID-19 status, age in years and sex. Where available, HLA class I and class II types were taken from metadata supplied by the sample provider and were not determined by assay-based typing. Broader findings and caveats from the paper: The quantity of clinical and demographic metadata differed by source and by participant and was supplied without curation.

Trimming leaves V shorter by 6 bases and J shorter by 3 bases, with the junction holding 3 bases beyond the gene matches. From the cysteine up to the phenylalanine, the CDR3 has a length of 13 residues. The sequence is cut down to CDR3 DNA, 39 bases in frame from base 1. Collaborating institutions collected whole blood in K2EDTA tubes following their own protocols. For TCRbeta analysis, collaborators shipped samples in one of three forms: frozen whole blood, isolated PBMCs, or DNA extracted from either of those sample types. TCRbeta CDR3 regions were amplified from genomic DNA by means of the immunoSEQ Assay, a bias-controlled multiplex PCR. For the original study's pipeline: The number of nucleated cells in each sample was estimated from the amplification of reference gene primers within the assay. To quantify the absolute abundance of each unique TCRbeta CDR3 rearrangement, sequence reads were collapsed and filtered. For each sample, productive Simpson clonality was calculated by taking the square root of Simpson's diversity index across productive rearrangements. TCRdb took this table from immuneACCESS and kept in-frame rearrangements with V and J called. Such tables lack part of the clones; where checked against another copy, unresolved V genes explain under half of the gap, and the rest is unexplained. The V and J calls and clone size come from that table; D and trimming were worked out from the DNA. The sample table contains hundreds of thousands of clones; only one count was recorded for 70% to 85% of them. Around 1.9% of the sample rests with the top ten.

Sequenced: peripheral blood. The origin of this receptor is a woman at least 80 years old with acute or convalescent COVID-19. The sequence links TRBV12-3 or TRBV12-4 to TRBJ1-2; the central 8 bases match TRBD1. The nucleotides are TGTGCCAGCAGAACAGGGGGGCACTATGGCTACACCTTC. The encoded protein is CASRTGGHYGYTF.